Below, 23 T cell receptor beta chains from the same sample are listed, as sequenced in a study of blood T cell repertoires in COVID-19. Data came from immunoSEQ multiplex PCR; TCRdb stores just in-frame clones and leaves some out. The sample consists of approximately 25,000 clones, more than 75% of them appearing once. The sample was peripheral blood. The receptors here all came from a man aged 50-60 years with active COVID-19.

The rearrangement links TRBV7-9 to TRBJ2-7; 9 nucleotides match TRBD2. V was pared by 1 base and J by 1 base, with 2 bases of the junction left unmatched. This CDR3 is built from 15 residues. CDR1 is SEHNR, CDR2 FQNEAQ, per germline (reference sequence). The CDR3 DNA is TGTGCCAGCAGCTTAGTAGCGGGAGCATCCTACGAGCAGTACGTC. Its protein product is CASSLVAGASYEQYV.

The CDR3 DNA is TGTGCCAGTAGTCCAGGGCCGAACACTGAAGCTTTCTTT. This encodes CASSPGPNTEAFF. The rearrangement uses TRBV19 and TRBJ1-1; the D gene is possibly TRBD1 (5 bases). The V gene lost 5 bases and the J gene lost 1 base, with 8 bases spanning the gap. Germline V lookup: CDR1 LNHDA, CDR2 SQIVND (reference sequence). This CDR3 has 13 residues.

The V gene is TRBV19, the J gene TRBJ2-2; weak D call: TRBD1 (5 bases). CDR3 length: 14 amino acids. Trimming stripped 7 bases from V and 5 bases from J, with 14 bases between. Germline V lookup: CDR1 LNHDA, CDR2 SQIVND (reference sequence). CDR3 coding DNA: TGTGCCAGTAATCAGGGTTTGGAAACCGGGGAGCTGTTTTTT. This encodes CASNQGLETGELFF.

This chain joins TRBV24-1 and TRBJ2-3; 7 bases fit TRBD1. This CDR3 has 15 residues. From germline, CDR1 is KGHDR and CDR2 SFDVKD. J gave up 0 bases and V 4 bases, and 3 bases lay outside the gene matches. The DNA for the CDR3 is TGTGCCACCAGTGACGACAGGGAAAGCACAGATACGCAGTATTTT. Translating gives CATSDDRESTDTQYF.

The V and J genes are TRBV19 and TRBJ1-6; D gene uncertain. This CDR3 spans 15 amino acids. Germline V gene sequence: CDR1 LNHDA, CDR2 SQIVND (reference sequence). Trimming left V 6 bases short and J 9 bases short, with 18 bases between. The CDR3 region is CASRFGSQDTSPLHF. CDR3 DNA: TGTGCCAGTAGGTTCGGGAGTCAGGATACTTCACCCCTCCACTTT.

V gene TRBV6-2 or TRBV6-3 combines with J gene TRBJ2-7, with 14 bases aligning to TRBD2. Germline CDR1 reads MNHEY; CDR2 reads SVGEGT. Trimming at V came to 6 bases and at J to 5 bases, leaving 18 bases not matched to a gene. This CDR3 has 19 residues. The CDR3: CASRPSTGTSGSTGHEQYV. The CDR3 bases are TGTGCCAGCAGGCCTTCCACCGGGACTAGCGGGAGTACCGGCCACGAGCAGTACGTC.

The rearrangement uses TRBV9 and TRBJ2-7; 7 bases line up with TRBD1. Trimming took 0 bases from V and 4 from J; bases not matched to a gene: 7. Germline lookup yields CDR1 SGDLS and CDR2 YYNGEE. The CDR3 totals 15 residues. CDR3 sequence reads: CASSVAMGQSYEQYF. The CDR3 DNA follows: TGTGCCAGCAGCGTAGCTATGGGACAGAGTTACGAGCAGTACTTC.

A few counts support this clone. CDR3 bases: TGTGCCAGTAGTTTAAGGACTCCGGGGACCGGGGAGCTGTTTTTT. Its protein product is CASSLRTPGTGELFF. The chain joins TRBV19 to TRBJ2-2; tentative D call: TRBD2 (5 bases). Per germline, CDR1 LNHDA and CDR2 SQIVND (reference sequence). V was clipped by 5 bases and J by 5 bases, with 15 bases between them. The CDR3 spans 15 residues.

The V and J genes are TRBV18 and TRBJ2-7; 9 bases are a match to TRBD1. The length of the CDR3 is 15 residues. With 5 bases clipped from V and 0 bases from J, the junction kept 5 bases outside the gene matches. Germline CDR1 reads KGHSH; CDR2 reads LQKENI. The CDR3 spells CASSADRGGSYEQYV. CDR3 coding DNA: TGTGCCAGCTCAGCTGACAGGGGGGGCTCCTACGAGCAGTACGTC.

The V gene is TRBV7-9, the J gene TRBJ1-1; D possibly corresponds to TRBD1 (5 bases). The CDR3 totals 14 residues. V was cut by 0 bases and J by 6 bases, with 11 bases left in between. Germline V gene data show CDR1 as SEHNR and CDR2 as FQNEAQ (reference sequence). CDR3 DNA sequence: TGTGCCAGCAGCTTAGCGCGGGACTACGCTGAAGCTTTCTTT. It codes for CASSLARDYAEAFF.

V and J are TRBV11-3 and TRBJ1-1; 9 bases are shared with TRBD1. The CDR3 spans 13 residues. The ends lost 6 bases at V and 9 bases at J; junction bases unmatched: 8. Looked up from germline, CDR1 is SGHNT and CDR2 is YENEEA. The CDR3 is CASRGTGFRKAFF. Written as DNA, the CDR3 is TGTGCCAGCAGAGGGACAGGGTTTCGGAAAGCTTTCTTT.

This chain uses TRBV29-1 with TRBJ1-1, with TRBD1 as a possible D gene (5 bases). V lost 7 bases to trimming and J lost 3 bases, with 9 bases between them. The CDR3 extends over 11 amino acids. CDR1 SQVTM and CDR2 ANQGSEA come from the germline V gene. CDR3 coding DNA: TGCAGCGGATTACAGGACACTGAAGCTTTCTTT. Its protein is CSGLQDTEAFF.

The rearrangement links TRBV12-3 or TRBV12-4 to TRBJ1-4, with D perhaps TRBD1 (6 bases). The V gene lost 1 base and the J gene lost 8 bases, with 8 bases spanning the gap. The CDR3 is 13 residues long. CDR3 sequence (DNA): TGTGCCAGCAGTTTAGTCAGGGGAGAAAAACTGTTTTTT. Translated: CASSLVRGEKLFF.

This clone is medium-sized by share. This chain joins TRBV7-2 and TRBJ2-5, with TRBD2 matching over 14 bases. The CDR3 contains 18 residues. Germline values: CDR1 SGHTA, CDR2 FQGNSA. V was pared by 5 bases and J by 0 bases, with 8 bases of the junction left unmatched. CDR3 nucleotides: TGTGCCAGCAGCCCAAGGACTAGCGGGGGGACTTACCAAGAGACCCAGTACTTC. Its translation is CASSPRTSGGTYQETQYF.

The chain links TRBV10-1 to TRBJ2-5; 10 positions agree with TRBD2. Unmatched junction bases numbered 2, after V lost 2 bases and J lost 2 bases. The germline gives CDR1 WNHNN, CDR2 SYGVQD (reference sequence). CDR3 length equals 15 residues. DNA of the CDR3: TGCGCCAGCAGTGAGGGTAGCGGGGGGCAAGAGACCCAGTACTTC. Its protein product is CASSEGSGGQETQYF.

This chain links TRBV4-1 with TRBJ2-5, with 7 bases that match TRBD1. CDR1 is MGHRA and CDR2 is YSYEKL in the germline V gene. V shed 4 bases, J shed 3 bases, and the junction held 8 bases outside the gene matches. The length of the CDR3 is 15 residues. CDR3 sequence (DNA): TGCGCCAGCAGCCGAGTGCGACAGGGAGAAGAGACCCAGTACTTC. Amino acids: CASSRVRQGEETQYF.

CDR3 protein: CASSVAPRADTQYF. In DNA form, the CDR3 reads TGTGCCAGCAGCGTAGCCCCGAGGGCAGATACGCAGTATTTT. The chain links TRBV9 to TRBJ2-3, with a possible D match to TRBD2 (5 bases). The V end was cut by 0 bases, the J end by 4 bases, with 9 bases between. Germline CDR1 SGDLS, CDR2 YYNGEE. The CDR3 has 14 amino acids.

In DNA, the CDR3 is TGTGCCAGCAAAGTTTACTCCACGGACACACCGAACACTGAAGCTTTCTTT. Protein: CASKVYSTDTPNTEAFF. The chain couples TRBV28 to TRBJ1-1, with D perhaps matching TRBD1 (5 bases). V was clipped by 7 bases and J by 1 base, with 22 bases between them. The CDR3 covers 17 residues. The germline V gene has CDR1 MDHEN and CDR2 SYDVKM. The variable domain in full, with the rest retrieved from reference TRBV28 and TRBJ1-1, is DVKVTQSSRYLVKRTGEKVFLECVQDMDHENMFWYRQDPGLGLRLIYFSYDVKMKEKGDIPEGYSVSREKKERFSLILESASTNQTSMYLCASKVYSTDTPNTEAFFGQGTRLTVV.

V usage is TRBV27 and J usage is TRBJ2-1; weak D call: TRBD2 (6 bases). Germline-derived CDR1 and CDR2 are MNHEY and SMNVEV (reference sequence). With 4 bases removed from V and 9 bases from J, the gap between germline ends came to 13 bases. This CDR3 is built from 13 residues. CDR3 in amino acids: CASSYGLLLEQFF. DNA of the CDR3: TGTGCCAGCAGTTATGGACTACTCCTTGAGCAGTTCTTC.

V gene TRBV7-8 combines with J gene TRBJ1-6, with 9 positions matching TRBD1. This CDR3 is built from 14 residues. The V gene end was trimmed by 8 bases and the J gene end by 10 bases; junction bases not matched to a gene: 9. In germline, CDR1 is SGHVS, CDR2 FQNEAQ. DNA of the CDR3: TGTGCCAGCGGTGGACAGGGGTTTCCCTCACCCCTCCACTTT. This sequence encodes CASGGQGFPSPLHF.

This clone is a singleton in its sample. The chain has TRBV7-9 and TRBJ2-1; 8 bases map to TRBD2. This CDR3 comprises 15 residues. Germline loops: CDR1 SEHNR, CDR2 FQNEAQ (reference sequence). J lost 7 bases, V lost 2 bases, and 7 bases had no gene match. CDR3 sequence (DNA): TGTGCCAGCAGCTTAACTAGCGGAAGGGGGAATGAGCAGTTCTTC. Its translation: CASSLTSGRGNEQFF.

The chain recombines TRBV6-5 with TRBJ1-2; TRBD1 matches 8 bases. The CDR3 sequence is 13 residues long. V shed 4 bases and J 8 bases; nucleotides not matched to a gene: 6. The germline V gene encodes CDR1 MNHEY and CDR2 SVGAGI. The CDR3 DNA reads as TGTGCCAGCAGTTTGCAGGGGGCATTGGGCTACACCTTC. Translated, it gives CASSLQGALGYTF.

The CDR3 is CATSDSRTGGIPPSYEQYV. CDR3 bases: TGTGCCACCAGTGATTCCAGGACAGGGGGCATACCCCCTTCCTACGAGCAGTACGTC. The chain recombines TRBV24-1 with TRBJ2-7; TRBD1 matches at 11 bases. After removal of 2 bases from V and 1 base from J, the junction contained 12 bases not matched to a gene. The length of the CDR3 is 19 residues. Germline CDR1 KGHDR, CDR2 SFDVKD.